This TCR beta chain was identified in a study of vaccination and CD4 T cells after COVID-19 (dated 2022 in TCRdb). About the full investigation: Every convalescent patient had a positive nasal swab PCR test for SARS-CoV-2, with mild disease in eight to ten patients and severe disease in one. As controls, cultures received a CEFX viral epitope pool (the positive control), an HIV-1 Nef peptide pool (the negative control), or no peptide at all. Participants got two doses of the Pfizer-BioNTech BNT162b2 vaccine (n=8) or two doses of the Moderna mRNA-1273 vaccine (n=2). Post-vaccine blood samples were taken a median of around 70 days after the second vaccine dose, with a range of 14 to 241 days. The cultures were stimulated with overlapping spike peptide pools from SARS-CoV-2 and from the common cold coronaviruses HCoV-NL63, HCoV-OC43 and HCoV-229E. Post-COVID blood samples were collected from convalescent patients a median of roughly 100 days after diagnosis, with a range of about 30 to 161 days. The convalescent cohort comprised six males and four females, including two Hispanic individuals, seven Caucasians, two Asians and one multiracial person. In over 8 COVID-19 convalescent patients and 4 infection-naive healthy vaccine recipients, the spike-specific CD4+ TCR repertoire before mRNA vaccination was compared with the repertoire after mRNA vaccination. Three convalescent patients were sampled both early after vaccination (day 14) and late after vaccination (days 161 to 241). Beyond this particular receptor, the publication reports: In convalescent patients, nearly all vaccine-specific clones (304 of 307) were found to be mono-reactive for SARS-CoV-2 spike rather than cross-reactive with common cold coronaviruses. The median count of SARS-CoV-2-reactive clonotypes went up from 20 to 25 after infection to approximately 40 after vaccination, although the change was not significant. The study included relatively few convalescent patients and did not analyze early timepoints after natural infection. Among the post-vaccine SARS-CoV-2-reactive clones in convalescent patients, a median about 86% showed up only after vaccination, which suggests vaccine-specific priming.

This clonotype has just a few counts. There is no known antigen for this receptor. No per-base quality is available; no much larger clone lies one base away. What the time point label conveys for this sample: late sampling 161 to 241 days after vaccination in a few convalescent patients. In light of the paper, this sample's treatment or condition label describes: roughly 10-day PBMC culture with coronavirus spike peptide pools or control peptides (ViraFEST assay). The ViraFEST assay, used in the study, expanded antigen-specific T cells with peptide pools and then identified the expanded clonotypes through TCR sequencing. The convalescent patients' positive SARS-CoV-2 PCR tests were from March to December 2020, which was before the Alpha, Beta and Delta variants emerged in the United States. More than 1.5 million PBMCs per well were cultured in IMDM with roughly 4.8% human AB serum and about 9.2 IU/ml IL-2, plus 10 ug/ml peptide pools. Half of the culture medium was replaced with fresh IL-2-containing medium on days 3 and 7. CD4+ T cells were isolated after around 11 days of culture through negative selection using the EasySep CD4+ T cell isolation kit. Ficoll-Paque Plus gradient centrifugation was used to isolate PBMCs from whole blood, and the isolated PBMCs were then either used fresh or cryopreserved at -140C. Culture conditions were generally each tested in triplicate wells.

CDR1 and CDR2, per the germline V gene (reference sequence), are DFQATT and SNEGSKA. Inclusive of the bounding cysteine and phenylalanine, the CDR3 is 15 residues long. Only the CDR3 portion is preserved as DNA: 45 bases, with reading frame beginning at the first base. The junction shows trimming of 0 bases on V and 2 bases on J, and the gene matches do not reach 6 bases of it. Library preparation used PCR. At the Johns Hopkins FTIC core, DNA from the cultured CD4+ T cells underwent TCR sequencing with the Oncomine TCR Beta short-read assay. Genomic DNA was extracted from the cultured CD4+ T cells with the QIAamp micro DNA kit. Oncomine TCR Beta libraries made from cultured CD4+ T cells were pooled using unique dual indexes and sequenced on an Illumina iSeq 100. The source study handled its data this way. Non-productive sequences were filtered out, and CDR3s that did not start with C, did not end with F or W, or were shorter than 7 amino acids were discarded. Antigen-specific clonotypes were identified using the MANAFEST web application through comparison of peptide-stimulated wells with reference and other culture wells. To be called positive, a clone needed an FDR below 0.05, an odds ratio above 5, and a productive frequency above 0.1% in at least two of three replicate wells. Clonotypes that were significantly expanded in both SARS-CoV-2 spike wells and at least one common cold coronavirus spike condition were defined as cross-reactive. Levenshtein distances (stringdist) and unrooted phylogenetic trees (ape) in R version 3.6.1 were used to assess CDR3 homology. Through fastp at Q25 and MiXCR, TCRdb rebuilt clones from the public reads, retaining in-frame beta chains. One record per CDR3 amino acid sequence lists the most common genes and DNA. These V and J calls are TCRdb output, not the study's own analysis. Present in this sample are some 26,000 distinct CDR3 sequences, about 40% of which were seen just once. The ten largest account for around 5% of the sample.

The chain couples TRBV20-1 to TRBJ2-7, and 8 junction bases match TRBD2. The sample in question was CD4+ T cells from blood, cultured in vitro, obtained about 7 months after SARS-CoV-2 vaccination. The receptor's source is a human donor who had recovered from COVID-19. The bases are TGCAGTGCTAGAGACTATAGCGGGATGGCCTACGAGCAGTACTTC. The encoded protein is CSARDYSGMAYEQYF.